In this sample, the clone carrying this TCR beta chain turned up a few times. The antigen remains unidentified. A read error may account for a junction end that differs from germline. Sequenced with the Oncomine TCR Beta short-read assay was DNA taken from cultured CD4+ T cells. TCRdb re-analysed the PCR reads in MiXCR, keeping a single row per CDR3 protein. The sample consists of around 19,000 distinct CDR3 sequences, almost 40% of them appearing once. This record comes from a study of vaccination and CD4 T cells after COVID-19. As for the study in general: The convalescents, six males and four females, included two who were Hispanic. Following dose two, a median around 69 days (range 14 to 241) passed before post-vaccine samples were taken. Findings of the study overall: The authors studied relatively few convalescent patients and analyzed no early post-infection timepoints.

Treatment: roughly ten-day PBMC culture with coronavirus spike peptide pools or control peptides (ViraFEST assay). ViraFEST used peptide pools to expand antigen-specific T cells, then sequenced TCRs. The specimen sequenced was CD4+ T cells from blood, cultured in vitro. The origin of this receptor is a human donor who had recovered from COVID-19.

CDR3 bases: TGTGCCAGCAGGTTAGCGGGAGTGTACGAGCAGTACTTC. Translated: CASRLAGVYEQYF. V usage is TRBV11-2 and J usage is TRBJ2-7, with 9 bases that match TRBD2. From germline, CDR1 is SGHAT and CDR2 FQNNGV. The CDR3 has 13 residues.